A single TCR beta chain is shown here with its context. TCRdb's copy holds only in-frame clones and misses some; the assay was immunoSEQ multiplex PCR. The sample includes tens of thousands of clones, roughly 90% of them seen just once. The data are from a study of a mutant IDH1 vaccine in newly diagnosed glioma. Time point of the sample: baseline, week 1 (first vaccination visit). Treatment given: pre-vaccination baseline after standard-of-care therapy. Germline CDR1 LNHDA, CDR2 SQIVND (reference sequence). The V end lost 6 bases, the J end lost 4 bases, and 12 bases lay between the germline ends. The CDR3 is 14 amino acids.

The chain combines TRBV19 with TRBJ2-2; perhaps TRBD1 as D (6 bases). The specimen was PBMCs, collected from a glioma patient treated with radiotherapy, temozolomide or both. This sequence was found in a man aged 25 to 45 with glioma. CDR3 nucleotides: TGTGCCAGTAGCCGGGACACACTCACCGGGGAGCTGTTTTTT. This encodes CASSRDTLTGELFF.